The T cell receptor (beta chain) described here comes from a study of CD8+CD57+ T cells in acquired aplastic anemia. Study-wide background: The mean DNA yield obtained from sorted CD4+ and CD8+ cells came to roughly 3.4 ug. The study obtained about 11 million reads on average for CD4+ cells from healthy donors. Study-wide findings and caveats: Shared by patients and controls, 25 to 30 CD8+ CDR3s were abundant in patients. A significant difference in CD8+ Simpson's diversity between patients and controls was not found.

Using genomic DNA as the template, TCR beta VDJ and CDR3 profiling was carried out. One entry per CDR3 protein, called by TCRdb with MiXCR from the reads. Found here are more than 150,000 distinct CDR3 sequences, roughly half of them singletons; the top ten hold approximately 2.9%. The CDR3 totals 16 residues. Trimming removed 0 bases at V and 7 bases at J, with 13 bases between. Germline-derived CDR1 and CDR2 are LGHNA and YNFKEQ. As to this clonotype: Antigen: not known.

The chain combines TRBV4-2 with TRBJ1-6; no firm D call. The specimen sequenced was sorted CD4+, CD8+, or CD8+CD57+ T cells (not recorded which) from PBMCs. This TCR was sampled from a human donor in good health. This chain's CDR3 is CASSQDFKGTNSPLHF. The CDR3 bases are TGTGCCAGCAGCCAAGATTTTAAGGGTACGAATTCACCCCTCCACTTT.